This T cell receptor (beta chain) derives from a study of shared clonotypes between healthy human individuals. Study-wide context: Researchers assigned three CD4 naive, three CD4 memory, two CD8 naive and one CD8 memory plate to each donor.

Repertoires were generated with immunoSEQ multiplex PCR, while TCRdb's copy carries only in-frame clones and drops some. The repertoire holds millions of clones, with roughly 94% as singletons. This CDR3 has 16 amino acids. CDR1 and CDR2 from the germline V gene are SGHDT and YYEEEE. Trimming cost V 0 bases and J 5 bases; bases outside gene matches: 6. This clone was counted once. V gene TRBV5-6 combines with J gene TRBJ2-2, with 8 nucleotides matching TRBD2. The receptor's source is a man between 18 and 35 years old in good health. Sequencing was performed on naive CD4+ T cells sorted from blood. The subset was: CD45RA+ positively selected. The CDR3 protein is CASSLEVAGYTGELFF. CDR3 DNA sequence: TGTGCCAGCAGCTTGGAGGTAGCGGGGTATACCGGGGAGCTGTTTTTT.